The next 27 T cell receptor beta chains were all read from a single sample in a study of response to subunit inactivated influenza vaccine. TCRdb re-derived calls from the RT-PCR reads in MiXCR, one entry per CDR3 protein. The sample lists over 150,000 distinct CDR3 sequences; 13% to 15% were seen once. This specimen was CD8+ T cells sorted from PBMCs, taken about 5 days after vaccination. Receptors originate from a man aged 50 or older who received an inactivated influenza vaccine.

This clonotype was recorded a few times. The chain has TRBV4-1 and TRBJ2-7, with D perhaps TRBD1 (6 bases). The V gene lost 4 bases and the J gene lost 0 bases, with 13 bases spanning the gap. The germline V gene encodes CDR1 MGHRA and CDR2 YSYEKL. This CDR3 contains 15 residues. The CDR3 loop is CASSRAGQPSYEQYF. CDR3 DNA sequence: TGCGCCAGCAGCCGTGCTGGACAGCCCTCCTACGAGCAGTACTTC.

This clonotype was observed a few times. The chain joins TRBV30 to TRBJ2-7; D remains unclear. The CDR3 is made up of 13 amino acids. Germline assignment: CDR1 GTSNPN and CDR2 SVGIG (reference sequence). V was cut by 2 bases and J by 2 bases, with 10 bases left in between. CDR3 amino acids: CAWSWQPAYEQYF. DNA of the CDR3: TGTGCCTGGAGTTGGCAGCCGGCCTACGAGCAGTACTTC.

The V call is TRBV30, the J call TRBJ1-1, with D perhaps matching TRBD1 (5 bases). V lost 4 bases to trimming and J lost 4 bases, with 13 bases between them. The CDR3 consists of 13 residues. Germline assignment: CDR1 GTSNPN and CDR2 SVGIG (reference sequence). This chain's CDR3 is CAWTSVRGTEAFF. The CDR3 DNA sequence: TGTGCCTGGACCTCGGTTAGGGGCACTGAAGCTTTCTTT.

This chain uses TRBV28 with TRBJ2-7; unclear D gene. V was clipped by 4 bases and J by 3 bases, with 7 bases between them. In germline, CDR1 is MDHEN, CDR2 SYDVKM. The CDR3 runs 12 residues. The CDR3 coding sequence is TGTGCCAGCAGTTCTCAATTCTACGAGCAGTACTTC. Amino acids: CASSSQFYEQYF. Combining the CDR3 with reference TRBV28 and TRBJ2-7 gives the whole variable domain DVKVTQSSRYLVKRTGEKVFLECVQDMDHENMFWYRQDPGLGLRLIYFSYDVKMKEKGDIPEGYSVSREKKERFSLILESASTNQTSMYLCASSSQFYEQYFGPGTRLTVT.

Many counts were recorded for this clonotype. V and J are TRBV3-1 and TRBJ1-3; 8 bases line up with TRBD1. Germline V gene sequence: CDR1 LGHDT, CDR2 YNNKEL (reference sequence). J was trimmed by 4 bases and V by 0 bases; bases with no gene match: 14. The CDR3 loop spans 19 amino acids. In nucleotides, the CDR3 is TGTGCCAGCAGCCAAGAGATTTGGCAACAGGGGGTTTCCGGAAACACCATATATTTT. It codes for CASSQEIWQQGVSGNTIYF. Filled out from reference TRBV3-1 and TRBJ1-3, the complete variable domain reads DTAVSQTPKYLVTQMGNDKSIKCEQNLGHDTMYWYKQDSKKFLKIMFSYNNKELIINETVPNRFSPKSPDKAHLNLHINSLELGDSAVYFCASSQEIWQQGVSGNTIYFGEGSWLTVV.

J is TRBJ2-7 and V is TRBV4-1; D uncertain. The ends were cut back, 6 bases at V and 3 bases at J, with 12 bases in the middle. Germline CDR1 MGHRA, CDR2 YSYEKL. This CDR3 contains 13 residues. CDR3 DNA: TGCGCCAGCAGATCGGCATTGGGCTACGAGCAGTACTTC. Amino acid sequence: CASRSALGYEQYF.

The chain is built from TRBV27 and TRBJ2-1; no firm D call. Trimming shortened V by 6 bases and J by 0 bases, and 15 bases separated the two germline ends. Germline CDR1 MNHEY, CDR2 SMNVEV (reference sequence). The CDR3 covers 16 residues. CDR3 in amino acids: CASSLVFGPSYNEQFF. The CDR3, as DNA: TGTGCCAGCAGCCTGGTGTTCGGGCCCTCCTACAATGAGCAGTTCTTC.

In this sample, this clonotype turned up a few times. This chain joins TRBV29-1 and TRBJ2-7, with D possibly being TRBD1 or TRBD2 (7 bases each). The CDR3 spans 13 residues. Germline CDR1 SQVTM, CDR2 ANQGSEA. V dropped 6 bases and J dropped 3 bases, with 15 bases sitting between them. CDR3 coding DNA: TGCAGCGTAACAGGGAGGGGGCTCTACGAGCAGTACTTC. Translated: CSVTGRGLYEQYF.

The chain uses TRBV6-2 or TRBV6-3 and TRBJ1-3; D unresolved. The V and J ends lost 7 bases and 2 bases respectively, with 12 bases between them. CDR1 and CDR2 from the germline V gene are MNHEY and SVGEGT. CDR3 length: 14 residues. CDR3 sequence (DNA): TGTGCCAGCAATAAGGATCGGCCTGGAAACACCATATATTTT. It codes for CASNKDRPGNTIYF.

This clonotype was seen more than once but under ten times. The chain couples TRBV11-2 to TRBJ2-7; D remains ambiguous. V lost 0 bases and J lost 3, with 6 bases in between. Germline CDR1 and CDR2: SGHAT and FQNNGV. There are 13 residues in the CDR3. The CDR3 spells CASSLEPGYEQYF. The CDR3 DNA sequence: TGTGCCAGCAGCTTAGAGCCCGGCTACGAGCAGTACTTC.

V gene TRBV9 combines with J gene TRBJ2-7, with D tentatively TRBD1 (5 bases). Trimming cost V 0 bases and J 5 bases, with 9 bases left between them. The CDR3 is made up of 13 amino acids. Germline V lookup: CDR1 SGDLS, CDR2 YYNGEE. CDR3 nucleotide sequence: TGTGCCAGCAGCGTAGGGGCAGGGAACGAGCAGTACTTC. Translating gives CASSVGAGNEQYF.

V is TRBV12-3 or TRBV12-4 and J is TRBJ1-2; TRBD1 matches at 10 bases. Losses at the gene ends were 4 bases for V and 5 bases for J; bases not matched to a gene: 13. The CDR3 covers 17 residues. The CDR3 DNA reads TGTGCCAGCAGTTCGTCCCGGGACAGGGGCCCGACGTATGGCTACACCTTC. Translation: CASSSSRDRGPTYGYTF.

This clonotype was detected a few times. This sequence joins TRBV7-6 and TRBJ2-5; a possible D gene is TRBD2 (5 bases). Trimming took off 2 bases at V and 5 bases at J, with 15 bases between the two ends. Germline V gene sequence: CDR1 SGHVS, CDR2 FNYEAQ. The CDR3 has 15 residues. The CDR3 is CASSLPPGLGETQYF. The DNA of the CDR3 is TGTGCCAGCAGCTTACCTCCGGGGTTAGGGGAGACCCAGTACTTC.

This clonotype was seen a handful of times. CDR3: CASSQAGISGNTIYF. The CDR3 DNA reads TGCGCCAGCAGCCAAGCGGGGATCTCTGGAAACACCATATATTTT. The rearrangement uses TRBV4-1 and TRBJ1-3, with D unresolved. V shed 1 base and J shed 0 bases, with 7 bases lying between them. The CDR3 is 15 amino acids. Looked up from germline, CDR1 is MGHRA and CDR2 is YSYEKL.

This clonotype was counted ten times or more. V gene TRBV5-1 combines with J gene TRBJ2-7; D is ambiguous. V lost 5 bases to trimming and J lost 3 bases, with 12 bases between them. Germline-derived CDR1 and CDR2 are SGHRS and YFSETQ. CDR3 size: 13 residues. The CDR3 here is CASRRPRVYEQYF. The CDR3 nucleotides read TGCGCCAGCAGACGACCTAGGGTCTACGAGCAGTACTTC.

The rearrangement uses TRBV11-2 and TRBJ1-5; 10 nucleotides align to TRBD1. J gave up 7 bases and V 1 base, and 13 bases lay outside the gene matches. Germline V gene data show CDR1 as SGHAT and CDR2 as FQNNGV. CDR3 length: 18 amino acids. The CDR3 reads CASSLGVGTGVLNQPQHF. DNA of the CDR3: TGTGCCAGCAGCTTAGGCGTAGGGACAGGGGTCTTAAACCAGCCCCAGCATTTT. Variable domain in full (rest from reference TRBV11-2 and TRBJ1-5): EAGVAQSPRYKIIEKRQSVAFWCNPISGHATLYWYQQILGQGPKLLIQFQNNGVVDDSQLPKDRFSAERLKGVDSTLKIQPAKLEDSAVYLCASSLGVGTGVLNQPQHFGDGTRLSIL.

The rearrangement uses TRBV27 and TRBJ2-5; 7 bases align to TRBD2. CDR3 length equals 15 residues. Trimming at V came to 0 bases and at J to 5 bases, leaving 6 bases not matched to a gene. The V gene's germline CDR1 is MNHEY and CDR2 SMNVEV (reference sequence). CDR3 DNA: TGTGCCAGCAGTTTATCGCCTTGGGGGGGGGAGACCCAGTACTTC. It encodes CASSLSPWGGETQYF.

This clonotype came up a few times. The rearrangement joins TRBV27 to TRBJ1-1, with D perhaps TRBD1 (5 bases). The V and J ends lost 8 bases and 4 bases respectively, with 20 bases between them. The CDR3 sequence is 15 residues long. Germline V CDR1 and CDR2: MNHEY, SMNVEV (reference sequence). The CDR3 DNA reads as TGTGCCAGCCGTAGGGGCGGGTGGGGGGTCACTGAAGCTTTCTTT. It translates to CASRRGGWGVTEAFF.

To note about this clonotype: A read error may produce the germline difference seen at one junction end. This chain joins TRBV20-1 and TRBJ2-2; TRBD2 might be the D (5 bases). In germline, CDR1 is DFQATT, CDR2 SNEGSKA (reference sequence). This CDR3 has 13 residues. The CDR3 loop is CSARDPGSGELSF. As DNA, the CDR3 is TGCAGTGCTAGAGATCCGGGATCCGGGGAGCTGTCTTTT.

This clonotype was observed a handful of times. The chain carries TRBV4-2 and TRBJ2-1, with a possible D match to TRBD1 (6 bases). Trimming removed 4 bases from V and 5 bases from J, with 18 bases in between. CDR3 length: 16 amino acids. Per the germline V gene, CDR1 is LGHNA and CDR2 is YNFKEQ. In DNA, the CDR3 is TGTGCCAGCAGCCTCAAACAGGGAATAATGGACAATGAGCAGTTCTTC. Amino acids: CASSLKQGIMDNEQFF.

This sequence joins TRBV4-3 and TRBJ2-7; D uncertain. Trimming removed 0 bases from V and 2 bases from J, with 5 bases in between. Germline V CDR1 and CDR2: LGHNA, YSLEER. The CDR3 length is 13 residues. The CDR3 region has the DNA TGCGCCAGCAGCCAAGACGGACCCTACGAGCAGTACTTC. Protein sequence: CASSQDGPYEQYF.

Many counts were recorded for this clonotype. V usage is TRBV7-9 and J usage is TRBJ1-2, with no clear D. The CDR3 runs to 12 residues. Germline V gene lookup returns CDR1 SEHNR and CDR2 FQNEAQ (reference sequence). V was pared by 3 bases and J by 4 bases, with 6 bases between. CDR3: CASSFGSYGYTF. The DNA of the CDR3 is TGTGCCAGCAGCTTTGGCAGCTATGGCTACACCTTC.

This clonotype has just a few counts. The V and J genes are TRBV4-1 and TRBJ2-1; TRBD1 might be the D (5 bases). V dropped 0 bases and J dropped 8 bases, with 11 bases sitting between them. This CDR3 region has 14 residues. Germline V CDR1 and CDR2: MGHRA, YSYEKL. The CDR3 spells CASSQEIGVDEQFF. The CDR3 region has the DNA TGCGCCAGCAGCCAAGAAATAGGGGTTGATGAGCAGTTCTTC.

In this sample, this clonotype turned up a few times. The J gene is TRBJ2-3, the V gene TRBV20-1, with TRBD2 matching 9 bases. Germline values: CDR1 DFQATT, CDR2 SNEGSKA (reference sequence). J gave up 6 bases and V 0 bases, and 7 bases lay outside the gene matches. This CDR3 comprises 15 residues. CDR3 bases: TGCAGTGCTAGAGATAGAAGCGGGAGGATTGATACGCAGTATTTT. Translating it yields CSARDRSGRIDTQYF.

This clonotype has more than one count but fewer than ten. The rearrangement uses TRBV7-2 and TRBJ1-1; D ambiguous. V was cut by 0 bases and J by 0 bases, with 8 bases left in between. The CDR3 length is 15 residues. Germline lookup yields CDR1 SGHTA and CDR2 FQGNSA. The CDR3 here is CASSLAPVVNTEAFF. The CDR3 region has the DNA TGTGCCAGCAGCTTAGCTCCGGTTGTGAACACTGAAGCTTTCTTT.

There are a few counts of this clonotype. V usage is TRBV20-1 and J usage is TRBJ2-1, with TRBD2 identical over 8 bases. V gave up 1 base and J gave up 4 bases; unmatched junction bases: 12. Germline lookup yields CDR1 DFQATT and CDR2 SNEGSKA (reference sequence). The CDR3 loop spans 17 amino acids. CDR3 amino acids: CSARGFDGGALYNEQFF. CDR3 in DNA: TGCAGTGCTAGAGGGTTTGACGGGGGGGCTTTGTACAATGAGCAGTTCTTC.

The chain couples TRBV7-6 to TRBJ2-7; 8 bases line up with TRBD1. The germline V gene has CDR1 SGHVS and CDR2 FNYEAQ. V was clipped by 5 bases and J by 6 bases; unmatched bases: 9. CDR3 length: 14 residues. Here the CDR3 DNA reads TGTGCCAGCAGCACGACCGGGACAGGAGGCGAGCAGTACTTC. This codes for CASSTTGTGGEQYF.